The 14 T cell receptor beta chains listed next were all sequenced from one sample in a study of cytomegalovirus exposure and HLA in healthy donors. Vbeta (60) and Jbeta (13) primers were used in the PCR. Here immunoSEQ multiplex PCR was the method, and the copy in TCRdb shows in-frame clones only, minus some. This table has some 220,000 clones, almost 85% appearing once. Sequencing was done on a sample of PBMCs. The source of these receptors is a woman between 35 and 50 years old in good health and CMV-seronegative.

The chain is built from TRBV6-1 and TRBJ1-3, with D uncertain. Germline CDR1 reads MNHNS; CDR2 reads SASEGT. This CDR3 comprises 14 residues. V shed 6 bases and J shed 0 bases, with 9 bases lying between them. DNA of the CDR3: TGTGCCAGCAGAATGGGCCACTCTGGAAACACCATATATTTT. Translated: CASRMGHSGNTIYF.

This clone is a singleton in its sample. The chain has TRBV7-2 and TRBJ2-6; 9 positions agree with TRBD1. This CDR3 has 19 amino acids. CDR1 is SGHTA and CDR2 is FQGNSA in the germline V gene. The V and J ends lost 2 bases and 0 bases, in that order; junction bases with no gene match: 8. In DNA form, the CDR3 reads TGTGCCAGCAGCTTAAACGGACAGGGGACCGGCTCTGGGGCCAACGTCCTGACTTTC. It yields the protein CASSLNGQGTGSGANVLTF.

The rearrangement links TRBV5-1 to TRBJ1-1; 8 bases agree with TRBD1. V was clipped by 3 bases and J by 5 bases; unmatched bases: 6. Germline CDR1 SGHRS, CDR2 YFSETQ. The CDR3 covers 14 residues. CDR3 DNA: TGCGCCAGCAGCTCCAGGGGGCGCGGGACTGAAGCTTTCTTT. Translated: CASSSRGRGTEAFF.

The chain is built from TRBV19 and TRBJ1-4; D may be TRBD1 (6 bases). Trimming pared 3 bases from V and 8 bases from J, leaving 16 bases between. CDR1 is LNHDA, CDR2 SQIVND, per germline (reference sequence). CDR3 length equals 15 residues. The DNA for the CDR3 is TGTGCCAGTAGTATTTCTATACAGGGCGGCGAAAAACTGTTTTTT. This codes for CASSISIQGGEKLFF.

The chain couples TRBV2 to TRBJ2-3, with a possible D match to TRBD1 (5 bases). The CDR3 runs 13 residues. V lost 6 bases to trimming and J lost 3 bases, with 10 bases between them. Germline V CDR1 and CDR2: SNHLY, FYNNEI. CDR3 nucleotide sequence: TGTGCCAGCAGAACCTCAGGGACAGATACGCAGTATTTT. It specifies CASRTSGTDTQYF.

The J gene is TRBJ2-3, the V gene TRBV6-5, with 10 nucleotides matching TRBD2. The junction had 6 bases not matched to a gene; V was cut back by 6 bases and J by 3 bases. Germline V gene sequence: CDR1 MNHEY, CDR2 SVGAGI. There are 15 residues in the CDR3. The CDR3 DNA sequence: TGTGCCAGCAGCTCCGGGACTAGCGAAACAGATACGCAGTATTTT. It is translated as CASSSGTSETDTQYF.

Written as DNA, the CDR3 is TGTGCCGGCTCGAAAAGCTCTGGGGCCAACGTCCTGACTTTC. Translated, it gives CAGSKSSGANVLTF. The chain combines TRBV28 with TRBJ2-6, with D hard to call. Germline V lookup: CDR1 MDHEN, CDR2 SYDVKM. This CDR3 contains 14 residues. V was clipped by 11 bases and J by 0 bases, with 11 bases between them.

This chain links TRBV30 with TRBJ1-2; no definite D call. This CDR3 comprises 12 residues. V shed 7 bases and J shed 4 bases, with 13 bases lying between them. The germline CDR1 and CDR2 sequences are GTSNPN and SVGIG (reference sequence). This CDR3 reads CALEISGYGYTF. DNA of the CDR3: TGTGCCTTGGAGATATCGGGCTATGGCTACACCTTC.

The DNA of the CDR3 is TGTGCCAGCAGTGTGCACCGGGGGGGCGGCACAGATACGCAGTATTTT. Residues: CASSVHRGGGTDTQYF. V gene TRBV2 combines with J gene TRBJ2-3; 8 nucleotides agree with TRBD2. V lost 4 bases, J lost 1 base, and 7 bases stayed unmatched. The CDR3 loop spans 16 amino acids. The V gene's germline CDR1 is SNHLY and CDR2 FYNNEI. Combining the CDR3 with reference TRBV2 and TRBJ2-3 gives the whole variable domain EPEVTQTPSHQVTQMGQEVILRCVPISNHLYFYWYRQILGQKVEFLVSFYNNEISEKSEIFDDQFSVERPDGSNFTLKIRSTKLEDSAMYFCASSVHRGGGTDTQYFGPGTRLTVL.

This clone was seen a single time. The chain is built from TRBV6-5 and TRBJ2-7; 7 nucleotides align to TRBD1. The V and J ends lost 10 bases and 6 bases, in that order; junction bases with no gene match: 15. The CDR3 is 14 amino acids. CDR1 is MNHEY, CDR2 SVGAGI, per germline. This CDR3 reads CATEDRLRPCEQYF. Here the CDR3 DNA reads TGTGCCACCGAGGACAGGCTCCGACCCTGCGAGCAGTACTTC.

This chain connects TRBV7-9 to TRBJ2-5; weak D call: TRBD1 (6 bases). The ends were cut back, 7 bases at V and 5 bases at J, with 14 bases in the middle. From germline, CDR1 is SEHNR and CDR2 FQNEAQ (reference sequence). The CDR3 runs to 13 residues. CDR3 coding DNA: TGTGCCAGCATCCCGATTCAGGGGGAGACCCAGTACTTC. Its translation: CASIPIQGETQYF. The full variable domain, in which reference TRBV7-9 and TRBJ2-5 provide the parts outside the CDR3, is DTGVSQNPRHKITKRGQNVTFRCDPISEHNRLYWYRQTLGQGPEFLTYFQNEAQLEKSRLLSDRFSAERPKGSFSTLEIQRTEQGDSAMYLCASIPIQGETQYFGPGTRLLVL.

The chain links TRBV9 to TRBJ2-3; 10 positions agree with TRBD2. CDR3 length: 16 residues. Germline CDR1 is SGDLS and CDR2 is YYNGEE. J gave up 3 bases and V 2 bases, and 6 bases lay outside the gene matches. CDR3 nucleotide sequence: TGTGCCAGCAGCGTGTCTAGCGGGGGACGTACAGATACGCAGTATTTT. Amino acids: CASSVSSGGRTDTQYF.

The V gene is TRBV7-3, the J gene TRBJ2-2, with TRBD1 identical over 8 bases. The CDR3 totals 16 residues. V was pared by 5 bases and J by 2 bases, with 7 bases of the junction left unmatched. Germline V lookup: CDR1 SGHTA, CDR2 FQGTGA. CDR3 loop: CASSLNRGTNTGELFF. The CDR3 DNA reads TGTGCCAGCAGCCTCAACAGGGGGACTAACACCGGGGAGCTGTTTTTT. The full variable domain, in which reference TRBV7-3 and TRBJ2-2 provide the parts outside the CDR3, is GAGVSQTPSNKVTEKGKYVELRCDPISGHTALYWYRQSLGQGPEFLIYFQGTGAADDSGLPNDRFFAVRPEGSVSTLKIQRTERGDSAVYLCASSLNRGTNTGELFFGEGSRLTVL.

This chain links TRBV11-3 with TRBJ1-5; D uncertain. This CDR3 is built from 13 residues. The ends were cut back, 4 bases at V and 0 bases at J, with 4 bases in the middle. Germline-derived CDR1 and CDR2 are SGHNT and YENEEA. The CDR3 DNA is TGTGCCAGCAGCTACAGTAGCAATCAGCCCCAGCATTTT. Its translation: CASSYSSNQPQHF.